One sample yielded the 27 T cell receptor beta chains listed below, sequenced in a study of spatial heterogeneity in lung cancer. Their target antigens are unknown. Time point denoted: sample taken at primary tumor resection. Each CDR3 protein gets one entry after TCRdb re-called the 5' RACE reads with MiXCR. The data show 100,000 to 110,000 distinct CDR3 sequences, 4.4% seen once. Findings of the study overall: Tumor mutation count correlated with how many alpha and beta TCRs expanded intratumorally.

Sequencing used lung tumor tissue, obtained at surgery. These receptors were taken from a male donor with early-stage non-small cell lung cancer.

This clonotype was counted many times. CDR3 nucleotides: TGTGCCAGCAGTTCCCTTAGAAGTGGGGCCACAGATACGCAGTATTTT. It codes for CASSSLRSGATDTQYF. The chain employs TRBV6-5 and TRBJ2-3, with D tentatively TRBD1 (5 bases). Per the germline V gene, CDR1 is MNHEY and CDR2 is SVGAGI. V lost 4 bases and J lost 2, with 16 bases in between. The length of the CDR3 is 16 residues.

This clonotype was recorded many times. The V call is TRBV28, the J call TRBJ2-5, with D unclear. The germline V gene has CDR1 MDHEN and CDR2 SYDVKM. V was shortened by 3 bases and J by 5 bases, with 13 bases between the two germline ends. The CDR3 is made up of 14 amino acids. The CDR3 here is CASSFPLTPETQYF. The CDR3, as DNA: TGTGCCAGCAGTTTCCCCCTGACCCCCGAGACCCAGTACTTC.

This clonotype was recorded many times. V is TRBV4-1 and J is TRBJ2-1; TRBD2 might be the D (5 bases). V dropped 6 bases and J dropped 2 bases, with 14 bases sitting between them. Germline CDR1 reads MGHRA; CDR2 reads YSYEKL. The CDR3 consists of 15 residues. The CDR3 sequence is CASRRGSGPYNEQFF. As DNA, the CDR3 is TGCGCCAGCAGACGCGGAAGCGGCCCCTACAATGAGCAGTTCTTC.

CDR3 residues: CASSLEGAIPFF. CDR3 coding DNA: TGCGCCAGCAGCTTGGAGGGGGCGATTCCTTTCTTT. The chain recombines TRBV5-1 with TRBJ1-1, with 7 bases aligning to TRBD1. The CDR3 runs 12 residues. The V and J ends lost 0 bases and 12 bases, in that order; junction bases with no gene match: 5. Germline values: CDR1 SGHRS, CDR2 YFSETQ. The full variable domain, rest sourced from reference TRBV5-1 and TRBJ1-1, is KAGVTQTPRYLIKTRGQQVTLSCSPISGHRSVSWYQQTPGQGLQFLFEYFSETQRNKGNFPGRFSGRQFSNSRSEMNVSTLELGDSALYLCASSLEGAIPFFGQGTRLTVV.

This clonotype was seen repeatedly, ten times or more. The chain combines TRBV2 with TRBJ2-2; the match to TRBD1 covers 10 bases. The CDR3 totals 15 residues. With 8 bases clipped from V and 6 bases from J, the junction kept 9 bases outside the gene matches. Germline V gives CDR1 SNHLY, CDR2 FYNNEI. The CDR3 sequence is CASGGQGSESGELFF. Written as DNA, the CDR3 is TGTGCCAGCGGGGGACAGGGGAGTGAGTCCGGGGAGCTGTTTTTT. The variable domain in full, completed from reference TRBV2 and TRBJ2-2, reads EPEVTQTPSHQVTQMGQEVILRCVPISNHLYFYWYRQILGQKVEFLVSFYNNEISEKSEIFDDQFSVERPDGSNFTLKIRSTKLEDSAMYFCASGGQGSESGELFFGEGSRLTVL.

This clonotype was seen at least ten times. The chain employs TRBV28 and TRBJ1-5, with D maybe TRBD1 (5 bases). The CDR3 is made up of 14 amino acids. Trimming removed 8 bases at V and 2 bases at J, with 13 bases between. Germline-derived CDR1 and CDR2 are MDHEN and SYDVKM. The CDR3 DNA reads as TGTGCCAGCCTTCAGGGTGATCGCAATCAGCCCCAGCATTTT. Translation gives CASLQGDRNQPQHF.

Only a few counts were recorded for this clonotype. V and J are TRBV28 and TRBJ1-2; D gene unclear. Deletions cut 6 bases from V and 8 bases from J, with 19 bases between. Germline CDR1 reads MDHEN; CDR2 reads SYDVKM. The CDR3 has 14 residues. DNA for the CDR3: TGTGCCAGCAGCCCCAGGATTCCCTATGAGGGCTACACCTTC. Residues: CASSPRIPYEGYTF.

This clonotype was seen at least ten times. The chain is built from TRBV10-1 and TRBJ2-7; 7 bases agree with TRBD1. This CDR3 has 14 residues. Germline loops: CDR1 WNHNN, CDR2 SYGVQD (reference sequence). The V and J ends lost 2 bases and 3 bases, in that order; junction bases with no gene match: 4. CDR3 in DNA: TGCGCCAGCAGTGAGGCTGACAGGGACTACGAGCAGTACTTC. Translating gives CASSEADRDYEQYF.

Many counts were recorded for this clonotype. The V call is TRBV10-3, the J call TRBJ2-3; D may be TRBD2 (5 bases). The germline V gene has CDR1 ENHRY and CDR2 SYGVKD. This CDR3 comprises 15 residues. V was shortened by 3 bases and J by 6 bases, with 16 bases between the two germline ends. The CDR3 sequence: CAISDLATIEDTQYF. The CDR3 DNA follows: TGTGCCATCAGTGATCTAGCCACTATTGAGGATACGCAGTATTTT.

This clonotype was detected ten times or more. Here the CDR3 reads CASSQDLRNEQYF. The CDR3 nucleotides are TGCGCCAGCAGCCAAGACTTACGGAACGAGCAGTACTTC. This rearrangement joins TRBV4-1 to TRBJ2-7, with no clear D. V lost 0 bases and J lost 5, with 8 bases in between. CDR1 is MGHRA and CDR2 is YSYEKL in the germline V gene. The CDR3 sequence is 13 residues long.

Many counts were recorded for this clonotype. The chain is built from TRBV4-1 and TRBJ1-3, with unresolved D. The V gene lost 0 bases and the J gene lost 2 bases, with 5 bases spanning the gap. This CDR3 comprises 14 residues. Germline lookup yields CDR1 MGHRA and CDR2 YSYEKL. The CDR3 region has the DNA TGCGCCAGCAGCCAAGAGGTCCCTGGAAACACCATATATTTT. It yields the protein CASSQEVPGNTIYF.

This clonotype was observed a handful of times. V is TRBV18 and J is TRBJ1-1; 8 bases are a match to TRBD1. The ends lost 5 bases at V and 2 bases at J; junction bases unmatched: 7. Germline CDR1 is KGHSH and CDR2 is LQKENI. CDR3 length equals 15 residues. CDR3 nucleotides: TGTGCCAGCTCAGATACGGACAGGGTAAACACTGAAGCTTTCTTT. Protein sequence: CASSDTDRVNTEAFF.

Ten or more counts support this clonotype. The chain recombines TRBV20-1 with TRBJ1-2; D is ambiguous. Trimming cost V 8 bases and J 4 bases, with 14 bases left between them. Germline V lookup: CDR1 DFQATT, CDR2 SNEGSKA (reference sequence). CDR3 size: 12 residues. The CDR3 region has the DNA TGCAGTCTACAGACTCGAACCTATGGCTACACCTTC. Protein product: CSLQTRTYGYTF.

This chain uses TRBV30 with TRBJ1-1; D gene unclear. The germline V gene encodes CDR1 GTSNPN and CDR2 SVGIG (reference sequence). Trimming left V 0 bases short and J 5 bases short, with 4 bases between. The CDR3 sequence is 11 residues long. CDR3 sequence: CAWSVKTEAFF. CDR3 DNA: TGTGCCTGGAGTGTAAAGACTGAAGCTTTCTTT.

This clonotype was counted a few times. J is TRBJ2-6 and V is TRBV28; 7 bases agree with TRBD1. The CDR3 length is 13 residues. CDR1 is MDHEN and CDR2 is SYDVKM in the germline V gene. The CDR3 sequence: CAAAKGATNVLTF. Written as DNA, the CDR3 is TGTGCAGCAGCTAAGGGGGCGACCAACGTCCTGACTTTC.

This clonotype occurred many times. The rearrangement links TRBV18 to TRBJ1-6; D may be TRBD1 (6 bases). The CDR3 totals 13 residues. CDR1 KGHSH and CDR2 LQKENI come from the germline V gene. V was clipped by 4 bases and J by 8 bases, with 9 bases between them. Here the CDR3 DNA reads TGTGCCAGCTCACGCTCAGGGGATTCACCCCTCCACTTT. Its translation is CASSRSGDSPLHF. Complete variable domain (other parts from reference TRBV18 and TRBJ1-6): NAGVMQNPRHLVRRRGQEARLRCSPMKGHSHVYWYRQLPEEGLKFMVYLQKENIIDESGMPKERFSAEFPKEGPSILRIQQVVRGDSAAYFCASSRSGDSPLHFGNGTRLTVT.

This clonotype was recorded at least ten times. This chain uses TRBV4-1 with TRBJ2-7, with 8 bases fitting TRBD1. Germline trimming cut 0 bases from V and 3 bases from J; bases unmatched to any gene: 7. CDR1 is MGHRA and CDR2 is YSYEKL in the germline V gene. The length of the CDR3 is 16 residues. The chain's CDR3 is CASSQDVITGGYEQYF. CDR3 sequence (DNA): TGCGCCAGCAGCCAAGATGTGATAACAGGGGGCTACGAGCAGTACTTC.

This clonotype was counted many times. The chain recombines TRBV7-9 with TRBJ1-1; D gene unclear. This CDR3 comprises 16 residues. With 5 bases removed from V and 0 bases from J, the gap between germline ends came to 16 bases. Germline V gives CDR1 SEHNR, CDR2 FQNEAQ (reference sequence). The CDR3 is CASSPSQALLNTEAFF. The CDR3 DNA sequence: TGTGCCAGCAGCCCCTCCCAGGCACTATTGAACACTGAAGCTTTCTTT.

The sample holds many counts of this clonotype. The chain combines TRBV6-5 with TRBJ1-1; TRBD1 aligns across 12 bases. Germline loops: CDR1 MNHEY, CDR2 SVGAGI. CDR3 length: 14 residues. With V trimmed by 8 bases and J by 7 bases, 8 bases remained unmatched. In DNA form, the CDR3 reads TGTGCCAGCGGGCCGGGACAGGGGGCAGGTGAAGCTTTCTTT. It specifies CASGPGQGAGEAFF.

There are many counts of this clonotype. V gene TRBV27 combines with J gene TRBJ2-1, with 7 nucleotides matching TRBD2. CDR3 length: 15 amino acids. Looked up from germline, CDR1 is MNHEY and CDR2 is SMNVEV (reference sequence). V was clipped by 3 bases and J by 0 bases; unmatched bases: 2. For the CDR3, the DNA is TGTGCCAGCAGTTTCCGCGGGAGCTCCTACAATGAGCAGTTCTTC. Amino acids: CASSFRGSSYNEQFF.

Ten or more counts support this clonotype. The chain links TRBV29-1 to TRBJ1-2; possibly TRBD1 for D (5 bases). The CDR3 has 12 amino acids. V gave up 3 bases and J gave up 7 bases, with 12 bases separating them. The germline gives CDR1 SQVTM, CDR2 ANQGSEA. The CDR3 region has the DNA TGCAGCGTTGATTGGGGCAGGGCTGGCTACACCTTC. Translating gives CSVDWGRAGYTF.

This clonotype was seen many times. This chain uses TRBV7-9 with TRBJ2-5, with D tentatively TRBD1 (6 bases). CDR1 SEHNR and CDR2 FQNEAQ come from the germline V gene (reference sequence). The CDR3 spans 15 residues. The V end lost 2 bases, the J end lost 2 bases, and 12 bases lay between the germline ends. DNA for the CDR3: TGTGCCAGCAGCTTAACAGGGAGTGGGCAAGAGACCCAGTACTTC. Encoded protein: CASSLTGSGQETQYF.

Ten or more counts support this clonotype. This sequence joins TRBV3-1 and TRBJ2-3; 10 bases match TRBD2. The CDR3 has 14 residues. Germline-derived CDR1 and CDR2 are LGHDT and YNNKEL (reference sequence). The V gene end was trimmed by 3 bases and the J gene end by 7 bases; junction bases not matched to a gene: 4. CDR3 bases: TGTGCCAGCAGCCATCTAGCGGGAGCATATACGCAGTATTTT. Its translation: CASSHLAGAYTQYF.

This clonotype was seen at least ten times. The V gene is TRBV12-3 or TRBV12-4, the J gene TRBJ2-3; 15 positions match TRBD2. Germline trimming cut 7 bases from V and 2 bases from J; bases unmatched to any gene: 7. The CDR3 consists of 17 residues. The CDR3 protein is CASTLGLAGGVTDTQYF. CDR3 sequence (DNA): TGTGCCAGCACCCTCGGACTAGCGGGAGGGGTCACAGATACGCAGTATTTT.

This clonotype came up many times. The chain links TRBV10-2 to TRBJ1-4, with D hard to call. The CDR3 has 13 residues. CDR1 WSHSY and CDR2 SAAADI come from the germline V gene. V was clipped by 5 bases and J by 5 bases, with 9 bases between them. In nucleotides, the CDR3 is TGCGCCAGCAGTAGATCCCCGAATGAAAAACTGTTTTTT. Amino acids: CASSRSPNEKLFF.

The rearrangement links TRBV29-1 to TRBJ2-1; 9 nucleotides agree with TRBD1. The CDR3 sequence is 13 residues long. Germline trimming cut 6 bases from V and 5 bases from J; bases unmatched to any gene: 5. Germline-derived CDR1 and CDR2 are SQVTM and ANQGSEA. DNA of the CDR3: TGCAGCGTGGAGGGACAGGGAAACAATGAGCAGTTCTTC. Amino acids: CSVEGQGNNEQFF.

This clonotype was seen many times. The chain carries TRBV7-9 and TRBJ2-1; the D gene is possibly TRBD2 (5 bases). Looked up from germline, CDR1 is SEHNR and CDR2 is FQNEAQ (reference sequence). V was pared by 5 bases and J by 2 bases, with 16 bases between. The CDR3 totals 16 residues. In nucleotides, the CDR3 is TGTGCCAGCAGCCTCCGCGGCTTAGCGCCCTACAATGAGCAGTTCTTC. Its translation: CASSLRGLAPYNEQFF.